This TCR beta chain was sequenced in a study of monozygotic twins with inflammatory bowel disease. Someone took an approximately 2.6 ml blood sample from each of the donors. UMIs incorporating a 6-nucleotide sample barcode were appended by means of template switching. TCRdb reprocessed the 5' RACE reads, keeping one entry per CDR3 protein, no DNA. There are about 300,000 distinct CDR3 sequences in the sample, with 5% to 6% held by the top ten. The CDR3 has 14 amino acids. Germline V gene data show CDR1 as DFQATT and CDR2 as SNEGSKA (reference sequence). This rearrangement joins TRBV20-1 to TRBJ2-3. The receptor was derived from a human donor with ulcerative colitis or Crohn's disease, or a healthy co-twin of an affected twin (not recorded which). The sequencing input was blood. CDR3 sequence: CSARDLQRTDTQYF.